The 2 T cell receptor beta chains given below trace back to one sample, sequenced in a study of post-analysis software for immune sequencing data. Antigens for these TCRs are unknown. Overall study findings and caveats: Compared with controls, patients had more of about 5 TRBV segments, including TRBV5-6, TRBV5-1 and TRBV20-1.

The TCR beta cDNA libraries carried unique molecular identifiers. TCRdb reanalysed the PCR reads using MiXCR and keeps one entry per CDR3 protein. Altogether almost 700,000 distinct CDR3 sequences are present, 55% to 60% being singletons, with the ten largest covering around 10%. Specimen: blood. The receptors were gathered from a girl aged 2 to 10 with multiple sclerosis.

This clonotype appeared a single time. The chain is built from TRBV5-6 and TRBJ1-1, with 8 bases fitting TRBD1. This CDR3 comprises 14 residues. Germline trimming cut 5 bases from V and 5 bases from J; bases unmatched to any gene: 8. CDR1 and CDR2 (germline): SGHDT, YYEEEE. CDR3 nucleotide sequence: TGTGCCAGCAGTCTTTGGACAGGGAGGACTGAAGCTTTCTTT. It codes for CASSLWTGRTEAFF.

The chain joins TRBV25-1 to TRBJ2-3; TRBD2 agrees at 12 bases. CDR1 MGHDK and CDR2 SYGVNS come from the germline V gene. V gave up 2 bases and J gave up 5 bases; unmatched junction bases: 8. The CDR3 runs to 17 residues. The chain's CDR3 is CASSEPPGLAGGDTQYF. CDR3 coding DNA: TGTGCCAGCAGTGAACCGCCGGGACTAGCGGGTGGAGATACGCAGTATTTT. The variable domain in full, completed from reference TRBV25-1 and TRBJ2-3, reads EADIYQTPRYLVIGTGKKITLECSQTMGHDKMYWYQQDPGMELHLIHYSYGVNSTEKGDLSSESTVSRIRTEHFPLTLESARPSHTSQYLCASSEPPGLAGGDTQYFGPGTRLTVL.